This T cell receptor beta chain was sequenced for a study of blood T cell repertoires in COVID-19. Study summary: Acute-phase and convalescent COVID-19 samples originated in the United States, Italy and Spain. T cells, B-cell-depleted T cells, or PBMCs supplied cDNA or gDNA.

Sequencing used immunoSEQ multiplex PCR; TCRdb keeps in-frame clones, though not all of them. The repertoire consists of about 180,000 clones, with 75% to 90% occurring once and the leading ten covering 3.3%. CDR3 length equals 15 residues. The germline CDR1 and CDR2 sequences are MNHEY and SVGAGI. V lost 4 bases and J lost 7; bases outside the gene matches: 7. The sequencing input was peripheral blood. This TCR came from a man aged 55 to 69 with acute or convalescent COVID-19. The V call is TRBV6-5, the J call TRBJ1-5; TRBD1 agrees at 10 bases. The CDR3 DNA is TGTGCCAGCAGTTCCACTGACAGGGGGCGGCAGCCCCAGCATTTT. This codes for CASSSTDRGRQPQHF.